This TCR beta chain was observed in a study of blood T cell repertoires in COVID-19. Study background: The United States, Italy and Spain were the sources of the acute and convalescent COVID-19 samples. In each case, the material was cDNA or gDNA derived from T cells, B-cell-depleted T cells, or PBMCs.

Per the authors' pipeline: Cell counts per sample came from amplifying reference gene primers. Profiled with immunoSEQ multiplex PCR; TCRdb holds only in-frame clones, not every one. V and J calls and clone size follow that table, whereas D and trimming were derived from the DNA. The sample lists around 180,000 clones, roughly 78% seen once, with 6.5% in the top ten. There are 14 residues in the CDR3. Unmatched junction bases numbered 4, after V lost 5 bases and J lost 6 bases. Looked up from germline, CDR1 is MNHEY and CDR2 is SVGAGI. About this clone itself: This may stem from a read error, because a much larger clone lies one nucleotide away.

The source material was peripheral blood. V and J are TRBV6-5 and TRBJ1-6, with 7 bases aligning to TRBD1. The clonotype comes from a man in his 70s with active or convalescent COVID-19. The CDR3 DNA follows: TGTGCCAGCAGTATCGGGACAGCTAATTCACCCCTCCACTTT. Amino acid sequence: CASSIGTANSPLHF.